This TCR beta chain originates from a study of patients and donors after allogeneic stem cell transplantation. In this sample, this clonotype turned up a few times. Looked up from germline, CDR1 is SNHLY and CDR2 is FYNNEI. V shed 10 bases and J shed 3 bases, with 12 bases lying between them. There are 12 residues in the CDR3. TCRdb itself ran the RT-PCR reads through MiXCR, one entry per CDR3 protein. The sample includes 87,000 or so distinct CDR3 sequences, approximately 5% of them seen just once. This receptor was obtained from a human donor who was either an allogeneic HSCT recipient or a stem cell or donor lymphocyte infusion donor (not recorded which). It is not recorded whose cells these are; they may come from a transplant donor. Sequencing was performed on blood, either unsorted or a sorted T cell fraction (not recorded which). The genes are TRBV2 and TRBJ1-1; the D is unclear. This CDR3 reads CATTDGHTEAFF. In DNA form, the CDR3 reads TGTGCCACCACCGACGGCCACACTGAAGCTTTCTTT.